This T cell receptor (beta chain) was observed in a study of T-cell reconstitution after alpha-beta-depleted transplantation in children. About this clonotype itself: Its matching antigen is unknown.

Whole-study findings and limits: Some patients' high day-60 TCRbeta diversity was attributed to recipient cells surviving conditioning.

The CDR3 extends over 15 amino acids. Germline V gene lookup returns CDR1 MGHRA and CDR2 YSYEKL. The V segment lost 3 bases and the J segment 5 bases; nucleotides outside the gene matches: 7. Researchers prepared the TCRbeta library using unique molecular identifiers, the study reports. TCRdb reanalysed the PCR reads using MiXCR and keeps one entry per CDR3 protein. The data contain about a million distinct CDR3 sequences, about 31% of them seen just once; the ten biggest clones take up about 28%. The chain links TRBV4-1 to TRBJ2-7; 10 positions agree with TRBD1. The sequences come from PBMCs, mostly from graft donor cells, collected 360 days after TCRalphabeta/CD19-depleted stem cell transplant. The source is a boy in the first two years of life who had a stem cell transplant for SCID, so the T cells may come from the graft donor. CDR3 region: CASSQIGTGADEQYF. The CDR3 coding sequence is TGCGCCAGCAGCCAGATAGGGACAGGGGCAGACGAGCAGTACTTC.